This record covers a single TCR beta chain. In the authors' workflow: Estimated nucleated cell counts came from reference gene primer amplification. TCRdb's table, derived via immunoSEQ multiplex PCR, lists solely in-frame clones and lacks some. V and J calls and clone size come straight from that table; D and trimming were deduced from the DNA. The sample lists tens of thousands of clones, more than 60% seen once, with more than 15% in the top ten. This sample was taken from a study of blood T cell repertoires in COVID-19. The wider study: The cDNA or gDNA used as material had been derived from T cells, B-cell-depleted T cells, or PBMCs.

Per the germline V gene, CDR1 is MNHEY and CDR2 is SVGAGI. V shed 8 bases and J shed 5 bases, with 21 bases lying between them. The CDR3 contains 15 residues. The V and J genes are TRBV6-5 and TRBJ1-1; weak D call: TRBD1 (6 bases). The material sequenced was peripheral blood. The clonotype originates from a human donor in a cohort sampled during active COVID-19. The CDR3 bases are TGTGCCAGCGCCCGGGCACAGGGCAGAGAAACTGAAGCTTTCTTT. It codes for CASARAQGRETEAFF.